The clone carrying this T cell receptor (beta chain) was seen at least ten times. The antigen is not known. Deletions cut 5 bases from V and 7 bases from J, with 15 bases between. Germline V lookup: CDR1 SGHTA, CDR2 FQGNSA. CDR3 size: 13 residues. The study amplified TCR beta CDR3 regions using RNA transcripts. Following a first-round RT-PCR that used HTBI primers, a second-round multiplex PCR was carried out. TCRdb reanalysed the multiplex PCR reads using MiXCR and keeps one entry per CDR3 protein. Of hundreds of thousands of distinct CDR3 sequences in the sample, about 21% were seen once. The data stem from a study of Graves' ophthalmopathy and Graves' hyperthyroidism. Whole-study results and caveats: Most clonotypes expanded in thyroid above 0.001 frequency were present in blood too.

Stable hyperthyroidism was defined by absence of ophthalmopathy within 18 months of follow-up. Patients were left out if they had other autoimmune diseases, uncontrolled infections, pregnancy or lactation. This chain joins TRBV7-2 and TRBJ2-7; D is unresolved. Sequenced input: peripheral blood. This sequence originates from a woman aged 18-29 years with stable Graves' hyperthyroidism. CDR3 protein: CASSPRTWVEQYF. Here the CDR3 DNA reads TGTGCCAGCAGCCCCCGGACCTGGGTGGAGCAGTACTTC.